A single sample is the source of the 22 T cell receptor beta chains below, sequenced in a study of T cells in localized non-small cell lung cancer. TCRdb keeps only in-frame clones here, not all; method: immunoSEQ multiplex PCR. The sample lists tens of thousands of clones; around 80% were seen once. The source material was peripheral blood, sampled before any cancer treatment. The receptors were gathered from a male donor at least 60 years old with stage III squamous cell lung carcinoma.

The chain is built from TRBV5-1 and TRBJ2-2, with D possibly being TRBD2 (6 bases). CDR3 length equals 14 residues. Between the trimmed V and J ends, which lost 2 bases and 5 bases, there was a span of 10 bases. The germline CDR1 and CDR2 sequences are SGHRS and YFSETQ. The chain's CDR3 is CASSLAGRTGELFF. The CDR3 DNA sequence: TGCGCCAGCAGCTTAGCAGGGAGGACCGGGGAGCTGTTTTTT.

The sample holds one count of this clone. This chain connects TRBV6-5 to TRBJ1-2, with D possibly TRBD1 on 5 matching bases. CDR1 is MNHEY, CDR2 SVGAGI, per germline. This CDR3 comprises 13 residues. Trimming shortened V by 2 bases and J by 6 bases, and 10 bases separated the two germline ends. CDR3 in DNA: TGTGCCAGCAGTTACGGGCAGGGCCATGGCTACACCTTC. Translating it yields CASSYGQGHGYTF.

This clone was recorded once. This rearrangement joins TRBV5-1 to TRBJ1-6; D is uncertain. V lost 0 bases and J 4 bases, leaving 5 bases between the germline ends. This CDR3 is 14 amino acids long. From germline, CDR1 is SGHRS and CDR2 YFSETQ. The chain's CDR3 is CASSLEGYNSPLHF. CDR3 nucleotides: TGCGCCAGCAGCTTGGAAGGATATAATTCACCCCTCCACTTT.

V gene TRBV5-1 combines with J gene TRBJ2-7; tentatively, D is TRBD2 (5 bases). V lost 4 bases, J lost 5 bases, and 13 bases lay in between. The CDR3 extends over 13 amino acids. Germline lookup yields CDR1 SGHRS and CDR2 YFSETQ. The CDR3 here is CASSVGGGDEQYF. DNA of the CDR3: TGCGCCAGCAGCGTGGGTGGAGGCGACGAGCAGTACTTC.

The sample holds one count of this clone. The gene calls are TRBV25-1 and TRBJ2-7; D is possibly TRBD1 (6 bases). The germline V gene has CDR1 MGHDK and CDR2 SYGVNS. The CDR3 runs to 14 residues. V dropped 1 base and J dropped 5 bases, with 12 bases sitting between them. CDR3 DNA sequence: TGTGCCAGCAGTGAATCCGGCAGGGGCGACGAGCAGTACTTC. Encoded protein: CASSESGRGDEQYF.

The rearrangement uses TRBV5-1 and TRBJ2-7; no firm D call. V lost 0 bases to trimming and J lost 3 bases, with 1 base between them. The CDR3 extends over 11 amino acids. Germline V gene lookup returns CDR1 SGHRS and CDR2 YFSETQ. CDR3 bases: TGCGCCAGCAGCTTGGGCTACGAGCAGTACTTC. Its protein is CASSLGYEQYF.

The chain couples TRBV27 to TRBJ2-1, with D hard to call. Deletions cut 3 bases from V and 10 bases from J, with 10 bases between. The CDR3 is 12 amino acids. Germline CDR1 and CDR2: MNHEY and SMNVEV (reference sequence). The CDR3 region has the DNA TGTGCCAGCAGTTTCAAGCTGGGGGAGCAGTTCTTC. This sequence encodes CASSFKLGEQFF.

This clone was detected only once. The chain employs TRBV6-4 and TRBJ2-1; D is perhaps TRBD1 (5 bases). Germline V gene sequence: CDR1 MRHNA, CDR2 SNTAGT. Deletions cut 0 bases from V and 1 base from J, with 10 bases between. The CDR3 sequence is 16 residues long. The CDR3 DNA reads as TGTGCCAGCAGTGACTCGGTAGGGGCTTCCTACAATGAGCAGTTCTTC. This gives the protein CASSDSVGASYNEQFF.

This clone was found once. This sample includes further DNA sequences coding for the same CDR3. CDR3 amino acids: CASSLDSTDTQYF. As DNA, the CDR3 is TGCGCCAGCAGCTTGGACAGTACAGATACGCAGTATTTT. The chain links TRBV5-1 to TRBJ2-3, with D unresolved. The CDR3 is 13 amino acids. Germline V CDR1 and CDR2: SGHRS, YFSETQ. Trimming stripped 0 bases from V and 3 bases from J, with 5 bases between.

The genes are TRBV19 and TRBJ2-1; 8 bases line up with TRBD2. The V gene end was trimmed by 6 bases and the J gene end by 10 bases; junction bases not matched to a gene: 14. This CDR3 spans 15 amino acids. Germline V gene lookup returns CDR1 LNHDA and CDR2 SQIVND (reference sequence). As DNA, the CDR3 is TGTGCCAGTAGGGCGGAAGGCGCGGGAGGTAGGGAGCAGTTCTTC. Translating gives CASRAEGAGGREQFF.

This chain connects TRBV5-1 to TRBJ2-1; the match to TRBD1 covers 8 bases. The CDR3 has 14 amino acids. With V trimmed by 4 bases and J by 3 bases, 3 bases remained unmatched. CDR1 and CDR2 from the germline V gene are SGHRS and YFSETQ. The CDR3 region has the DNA TGCGCCAGCAGCGATGGGACAGGCTACAATGAGCAGTTCTTC. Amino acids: CASSDGTGYNEQFF.

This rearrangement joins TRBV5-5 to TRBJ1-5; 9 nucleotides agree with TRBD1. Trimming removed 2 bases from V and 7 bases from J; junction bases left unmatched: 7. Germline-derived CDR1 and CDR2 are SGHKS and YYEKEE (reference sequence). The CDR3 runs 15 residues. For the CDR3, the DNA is TGTGCCAGCAGCTTTCCGGGACAGGGAAAGCAGCCCCAGCATTTT. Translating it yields CASSFPGQGKQPQHF.

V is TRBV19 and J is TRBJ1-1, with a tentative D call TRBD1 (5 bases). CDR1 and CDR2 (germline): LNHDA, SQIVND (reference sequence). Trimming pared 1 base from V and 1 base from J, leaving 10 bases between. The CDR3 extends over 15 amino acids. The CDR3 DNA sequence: TGTGCCAGTAGTATAGGAGGGACTCAGAACACTGAAGCTTTCTTT. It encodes CASSIGGTQNTEAFF.

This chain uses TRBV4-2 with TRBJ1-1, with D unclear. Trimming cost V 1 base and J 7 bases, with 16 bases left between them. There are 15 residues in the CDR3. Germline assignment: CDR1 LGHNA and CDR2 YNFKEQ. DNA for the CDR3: TGTGCCAGCAGCCAAGTCGTCGCGGAGAGTGTTGAAGCTTTCTTT. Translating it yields CASSQVVAESVEAFF.

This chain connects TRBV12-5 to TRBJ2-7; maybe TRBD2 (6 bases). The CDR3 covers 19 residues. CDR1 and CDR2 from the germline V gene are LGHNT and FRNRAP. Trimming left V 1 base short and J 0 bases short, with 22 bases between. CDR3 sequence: CASGLAPLLAGRSSYEQYF. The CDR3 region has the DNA TGTGCTAGTGGTTTGGCACCTCTTTTGGCGGGACGCAGCTCCTACGAGCAGTACTTC.

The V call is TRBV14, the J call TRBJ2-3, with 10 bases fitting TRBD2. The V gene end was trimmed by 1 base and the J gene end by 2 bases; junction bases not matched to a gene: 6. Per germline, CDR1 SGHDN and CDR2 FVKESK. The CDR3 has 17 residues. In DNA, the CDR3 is TGTGCCAGCAGCCAAGCACTAGCGGGACTAACCACAGATACGCAGTATTTT. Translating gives CASSQALAGLTTDTQYF. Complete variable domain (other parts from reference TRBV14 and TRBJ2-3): EAGVTQFPSHSVIEKGQTVTLRCDPISGHDNLYWYRRVMGKEIKFLLHFVKESKQDESGMPNNRFLAERTGGTYSTLKVQPAELEDSGVYFCASSQALAGLTTDTQYFGPGTRLTVL.

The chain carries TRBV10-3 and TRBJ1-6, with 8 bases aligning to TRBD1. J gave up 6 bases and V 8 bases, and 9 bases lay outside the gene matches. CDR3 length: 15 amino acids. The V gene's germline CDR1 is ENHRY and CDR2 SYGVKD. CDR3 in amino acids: CAICDGTGLNSPLHF. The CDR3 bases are TGTGCCATCTGCGACGGGACAGGACTTAATTCACCCCTCCACTTT.

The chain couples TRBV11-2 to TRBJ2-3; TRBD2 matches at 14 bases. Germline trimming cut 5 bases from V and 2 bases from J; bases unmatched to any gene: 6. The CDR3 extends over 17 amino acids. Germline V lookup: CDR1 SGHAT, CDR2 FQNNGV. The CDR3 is CASSAGLAGGYTDTQYF. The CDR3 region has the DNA TGTGCCAGCAGCGCCGGACTAGCGGGAGGTTACACAGATACGCAGTATTTT.

The CDR3 DNA reads TGTGCCAGCAGCTTGGGGGACAGGCCCTATGGCTACACCTTC. This encodes CASSLGDRPYGYTF. The V and J genes are TRBV5-4 and TRBJ1-2, with TRBD1 identical over 8 bases. This CDR3 contains 14 residues. Germline CDR1 reads SGHNT; CDR2 reads YYREEE (reference sequence). After removal of 0 bases from V and 4 bases from J, the junction contained 2 bases not matched to a gene.

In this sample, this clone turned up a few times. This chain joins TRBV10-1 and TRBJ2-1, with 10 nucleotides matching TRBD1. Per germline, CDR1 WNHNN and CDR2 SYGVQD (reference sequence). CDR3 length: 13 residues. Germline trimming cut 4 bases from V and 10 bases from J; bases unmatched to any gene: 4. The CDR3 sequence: CASSGGQGGEQFF. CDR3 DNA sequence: TGCGCCAGCAGTGGCGGACAGGGGGGAGAGCAGTTCTTC.

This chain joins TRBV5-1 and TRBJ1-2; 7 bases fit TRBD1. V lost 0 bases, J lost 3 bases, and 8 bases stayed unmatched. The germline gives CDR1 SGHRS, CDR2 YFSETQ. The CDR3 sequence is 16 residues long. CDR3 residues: CASSLVAGGYDYGYTF. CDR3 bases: TGCGCCAGCAGCTTGGTGGCAGGGGGTTACGACTATGGCTACACCTTC. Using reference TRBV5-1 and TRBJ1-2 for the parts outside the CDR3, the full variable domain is KAGVTQTPRYLIKTRGQQVTLSCSPISGHRSVSWYQQTPGQGLQFLFEYFSETQRNKGNFPGRFSGRQFSNSRSEMNVSTLELGDSALYLCASSLVAGGYDYGYTFGSGTRLTVV.

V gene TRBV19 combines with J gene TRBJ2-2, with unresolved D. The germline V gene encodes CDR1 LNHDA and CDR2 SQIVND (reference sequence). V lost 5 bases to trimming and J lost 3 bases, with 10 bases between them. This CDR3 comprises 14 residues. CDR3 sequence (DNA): TGTGCCAGTAGTTCGAACCGGTACACCGGGGAGCTGTTTTTT. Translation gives CASSSNRYTGELFF.